One sample yielded the 14 T cell receptor beta chains listed below, sequenced in a study of T cell repertoires in cytomegalovirus infection. TCRdb called the reads again in MiXCR, with one record for every CDR3 protein. The sample shows under 250,000 distinct CDR3 sequences, around an eighth of them seen only once. The source material was PBMCs. The receptors here all came from a human donor in good health (CMV status not recorded). Some clones in this sample may be carry-over from other donors' samples.

This clonotype was detected a few times. The rearrangement links TRBV29-1 to TRBJ2-6; unclear D gene. This CDR3 comprises 14 residues. The germline V gene has CDR1 SQVTM and CDR2 ANQGSEA. V lost 0 bases and J lost 0, with 3 bases in between. CDR3 residues: CSVEDNSGANVLTF. CDR3 nucleotides: TGCAGCGTTGAAGATAACTCTGGGGCCAACGTCCTGACTTTC.

The chain is built from TRBV3-1 and TRBJ2-3; 16 bases fit TRBD2. The CDR3 has 19 residues. V lost 3 bases, J lost 5 bases, and 11 bases stayed unmatched. Germline CDR1 LGHDT, CDR2 YNNKEL (reference sequence). The DNA of the CDR3 is TGTGCCAGCAGCCAGTCCGGGACTAGCGGGAGGGCCGGAGGAGATACGCAGTATTTT. Translation gives CASSQSGTSGRAGGDTQYF.

The chain has TRBV5-1 and TRBJ1-1; 7 nucleotides line up with TRBD1. From germline, CDR1 is SGHRS and CDR2 YFSETQ. After removal of 0 bases from V and 10 bases from J, the junction contained 9 bases not matched to a gene. The CDR3 runs 14 residues. The CDR3 sequence is CASSLDRGVTRAFF. The CDR3 DNA follows: TGCGCCAGCAGCTTGGACAGGGGAGTTACCAGAGCTTTCTTT.

The rearrangement links TRBV19 to TRBJ1-5; D not certain. Germline assignment: CDR1 LNHDA and CDR2 SQIVND (reference sequence). Deletions cut 7 bases from V and 0 bases from J, with 10 bases between. The CDR3 extends over 14 amino acids. The DNA of the CDR3 is TGTGCCAGTAAATTTACAGATAGCAATCAGCCCCAGCATTTT. It yields the protein CASKFTDSNQPQHF.

The genes are TRBV3-1 and TRBJ1-2, with D perhaps TRBD1 (6 bases). The CDR3 has 15 amino acids. The V gene's germline CDR1 is LGHDT and CDR2 YNNKEL (reference sequence). The V and J ends lost 5 bases and 4 bases respectively, with 17 bases between them. This CDR3 is CASSYILQGVYGYTF. CDR3 sequence (DNA): TGTGCCAGCAGCTATATCCTACAGGGTGTCTATGGCTACACCTTC.

This clonotype was recorded at least ten times. The J gene is TRBJ1-4, the V gene TRBV15, with D maybe TRBD1 (5 bases). Germline V lookup: CDR1 LNHNV, CDR2 YYDKDF (reference sequence). V lost 5 bases, J lost 3 bases, and 16 bases lay in between. The CDR3 loop spans 16 amino acids. CDR3 residues: CATSPRRGSANEKLFF. The CDR3 coding sequence is TGTGCCACCAGCCCAAGGCGGGGGAGCGCTAATGAAAAACTGTTTTTT.

This clonotype was counted many times. The chain recombines TRBV7-2 with TRBJ1-6; TRBD1 matches 7 bases. Germline assignment: CDR1 SGHTA and CDR2 FQGNSA. The CDR3 has 15 residues. The V and J ends lost 4 bases and 9 bases, in that order; junction bases with no gene match: 9. The CDR3 loop reads CASSSRQGYSSPLHF. CDR3 bases: TGTGCCAGCAGCTCCCGACAGGGTTACTCTTCACCCCTCCACTTT. The full variable domain, in which reference TRBV7-2 and TRBJ1-6 provide the parts outside the CDR3, is GAGVSQSPSNKVTEKGKDVELRCDPISGHTALYWYRQSLGQGLEFLIYFQGNSAPDKSGLPSDRFSAERTGGSVSTLTIQRTQQEDSAVYLCASSSRQGYSSPLHFGNGTRLTVT.

This clonotype was found a few times. The V and J genes are TRBV5-5 and TRBJ1-1, with D unclear. CDR3 size: 15 residues. The germline V gene encodes CDR1 SGHKS and CDR2 YYEKEE (reference sequence). Trimming removed 1 base from V and 8 bases from J, with 18 bases in between. CDR3 DNA: TGTGCCAGCAGCTTGACTGACAAACCGGAATCCGAAGCTTTCTTT. Protein: CASSLTDKPESEAFF. The full variable domain, its missing parts supplied by reference TRBV5-5 and TRBJ1-1, is DAGVTQSPTHLIKTRGQQVTLRCSPISGHKSVSWYQQVLGQGPQFIFQYYEKEERGRGNFPDRFSARQFPNYSSELNVNALLLGDSALYLCASSLTDKPESEAFFGQGTRLTVV.

This clonotype was detected many times. The chain carries TRBV11-2 and TRBJ2-5; D remains unclear. The CDR3 covers 15 residues. Trimming removed 1 base from V and 1 base from J, with 10 bases in between. In germline, CDR1 is SGHAT, CDR2 FQNNGV. CDR3 nucleotide sequence: TGTGCCAGCAGCTTAGGAAGTAGCCCCCAAGAGACCCAGTACTTC. Translating it yields CASSLGSSPQETQYF.

The chain recombines TRBV28 with TRBJ1-5; weak D call: TRBD1 (6 bases). The germline V gene has CDR1 MDHEN and CDR2 SYDVKM. There are 14 residues in the CDR3. The V end was cut by 7 bases, the J end by 6 bases, with 16 bases between. CDR3 sequence reads: CASTIQQGRQPQHF. As DNA, the CDR3 is TGTGCCAGCACTATTCAACAGGGTCGTCAGCCCCAGCATTTT.

This clonotype was seen many times. A junction boundary mismatches the germline segment, possibly from a read error. The J gene is TRBJ2-1, the V gene TRBV7-2, with D perhaps matching TRBD2 (5 bases). The CDR3 totals 14 residues. Germline values: CDR1 SGHTA, CDR2 FQGNSA. The CDR3 sequence: CASSLAYSHNEQFF. Written as DNA, the CDR3 is TGTGCCAGCAGCCTAGCATATAGTCACAATGAGCAGTTCTTC.

V usage is TRBV28 and J usage is TRBJ2-7; 8 bases are shared with TRBD2. This CDR3 comprises 15 residues. CDR1 and CDR2 (germline): MDHEN, SYDVKM. Trimming at V came to 3 bases and at J to 8 bases, leaving 12 bases not matched to a gene. CDR3 DNA: TGTGCCAGCAGTTTTCCCGTGACTAGCGATTACCAGCAGTACTTC. This sequence encodes CASSFPVTSDYQQYF.

This clonotype appeared a few times. The chain combines TRBV20-1 with TRBJ2-3; 8 nucleotides agree with TRBD1. The V gene end was trimmed by 6 bases and the J gene end by 4 bases; junction bases not matched to a gene: 6. This CDR3 has 13 residues. Germline loops: CDR1 DFQATT, CDR2 SNEGSKA (reference sequence). The CDR3 loop is CSATGQGADTQYF. The CDR3 nucleotides are TGCAGTGCCACCGGACAGGGAGCAGATACGCAGTATTTT.

The V and J genes are TRBV5-1 and TRBJ2-5; unclear D gene. Per germline, CDR1 SGHRS and CDR2 YFSETQ. Between the trimmed V and J ends, which lost 0 bases and 0 bases, there was a span of 9 bases. This CDR3 is built from 15 residues. The CDR3 DNA is TGCGCCAGCAGCTTGGCCGGTGGATACCAAGAGACCCAGTACTTC. This translates into CASSLAGGYQETQYF.